The next 30 T cell receptor beta chains were all read from a single sample in a study of cytomegalovirus exposure and HLA in healthy donors. With 60 Vbeta and 13 Jbeta primers, the PCR was carried out. Method: immunoSEQ multiplex PCR; TCRdb's copy keeps in-frame clones and lacks some. The sample lists some 91,000 clones; 64% were seen once. The sample was PBMCs. Every receptor here comes from a human donor in good health.

The gene calls are TRBV5-4 and TRBJ1-2; 9 bases line up with TRBD1. The germline V gene encodes CDR1 SGHNT and CDR2 YYREEE (reference sequence). V trimming: 4 bases; J trimming: 4 bases; junction bases outside the gene matches: 2. The CDR3 is 13 amino acids. The CDR3: CASSTTGGYGYTF. The DNA of the CDR3 is TGTGCCAGCAGCACGACAGGGGGCTATGGCTACACCTTC. Based on the CDR3 plus reference TRBV5-4 and TRBJ1-2, the full variable domain is ETGVTQSPTHLIKTRGQQVTLRCSSQSGHNTVSWYQQALGQGPQFIFQYYREEENGRGNFPPRFSGLQFPNYSSELNVNALELDDSALYLCASSTTGGYGYTFGSGTRLTVV.

This clone occurred a few times. J is TRBJ1-2 and V is TRBV7-8; maybe TRBD1 (6 bases). The V gene lost 5 bases and the J gene lost 4 bases, with 17 bases spanning the gap. The CDR3 is 15 amino acids. CDR1 is SGHVS, CDR2 FQNEAQ, per germline. This chain's CDR3 is CASSPRGSRLYGYTF. CDR3 nucleotides: TGTGCCAGCAGCCCCAGGGGTTCGAGGCTCTATGGCTACACCTTC.

The V and J genes are TRBV7-9 and TRBJ2-7, with unresolved D. Per germline, CDR1 SEHNR and CDR2 FQNEAQ (reference sequence). The CDR3 runs to 15 residues. V was cut by 1 base and J by 0 bases, with 10 bases left in between. The CDR3 DNA sequence: TGTGCCAGCAGCTTAGGATCAGGCAGCTCCTACGAGCAGTACTTC. The encoded protein is CASSLGSGSSYEQYF.

The rearrangement uses TRBV7-3 and TRBJ2-1; TRBD2 matches at 7 bases. CDR3 length equals 14 residues. Germline lookup yields CDR1 SGHTA and CDR2 FQGTGA. V shed 3 bases, J shed 7 bases, and the junction held 6 bases outside the gene matches. The CDR3 here is CASSFPGGRNEQFF. In DNA form, the CDR3 reads TGTGCCAGCAGCTTTCCGGGAGGAAGGAATGAGCAGTTCTTC.

This clone was seen more than once but under ten times. The chain combines TRBV6-4 with TRBJ1-5, with 9 nucleotides matching TRBD1. Germline lookup yields CDR1 MRHNA and CDR2 SNTAGT. There are 14 residues in the CDR3. V trimming: 0 bases; J trimming: 6 bases; junction bases outside the gene matches: 0. The chain's CDR3 is CASSDSGQGQPQHF. Written as DNA, the CDR3 is TGTGCCAGCAGTGACTCGGGACAGGGTCAGCCCCAGCATTTT.

The rearrangement uses TRBV5-5 and TRBJ2-2; 10 bases are shared with TRBD1. The CDR3 has 18 amino acids. Germline CDR1 and CDR2: SGHKS and YYEKEE (reference sequence). Losses at the gene ends were 0 bases for V and 1 base for J; bases not matched to a gene: 6. Here the CDR3 reads CASSLASGQGGNTGELFF. The CDR3 coding sequence is TGTGCCAGCAGCTTGGCCTCCGGACAGGGGGGGAACACCGGGGAGCTGTTTTTT.

The chain combines TRBV7-2 with TRBJ2-2, with 8 bases lining up with TRBD1. Germline V CDR1 and CDR2: SGHTA, FQGNSA. The V and J ends lost 5 bases and 0 bases, in that order; junction bases with no gene match: 5. This CDR3 contains 16 residues. The CDR3 coding sequence is TGTGCCAGCAGCCCGCAGGACAGGGCGAACACCGGGGAGCTGTTTTTT. Amino acid sequence: CASSPQDRANTGELFF.

This clone turned up a few times. The rearrangement joins TRBV18 to TRBJ2-5, with 9 bases aligning to TRBD2. V dropped 8 bases and J dropped 3; count of bases not matched to a gene: 7. The CDR3 has 14 amino acids. Germline loops: CDR1 KGHSH, CDR2 LQKENI. CDR3 coding DNA: TGTGCCAGCCGGCTAGAGCGGGGGGAAGAGACCCAGTACTTC. Protein: CASRLERGEETQYF.

With respect to this clone: The germline gene is not matched at one end of the junction; a read error may be the cause. The rearrangement links TRBV4-3 to TRBJ2-4, with TRBD1 matching 7 bases. The CDR3 is 15 amino acids. Germline assignment: CDR1 LGHNA and CDR2 YSLEER. The CDR3 is CARSQDRVSKNIQYF. The CDR3, as DNA: TGCGCCAGAAGCCAAGACAGGGTATCCAAAAACATTCAGTACTTC.

The chain is built from TRBV9 and TRBJ2-7, with 9 bases lining up with TRBD2. Germline loops: CDR1 SGDLS, CDR2 YYNGEE. The CDR3 extends over 14 amino acids. Trimming removed 4 bases from V and 5 bases from J; junction bases left unmatched: 7. CDR3 amino acids: CASSRGGAGDEQYF. CDR3 bases: TGTGCCAGCAGCCGCGGGGGGGCGGGGGACGAGCAGTACTTC. Combining the CDR3 with reference TRBV9 and TRBJ2-7 gives the whole variable domain DSGVTQTPKHLITATGQRVTLRCSPRSGDLSVYWYQQSLDQGLQFLIQYYNGEERAKGNILERFSAQQFPDLHSELNLSSLELGDSALYFCASSRGGAGDEQYFGPGTRLTVT.

This sequence joins TRBV18 and TRBJ1-4; maybe TRBD1 (5 bases). Germline CDR1 and CDR2: KGHSH and LQKENI. V lost 2 bases, J lost 7 bases, and 8 bases lay in between. The length of the CDR3 is 13 residues. The CDR3 coding sequence is TGTGCCAGCTCACCAGCGGGGGGTGAAAAACTGTTTTTT. It is translated as CASSPAGGEKLFF.

The chain combines TRBV19 with TRBJ1-5, with D possibly being TRBD1 (6 bases). Trimming cost V 8 bases and J 2 bases, with 13 bases left between them. Germline-derived CDR1 and CDR2 are LNHDA and SQIVND (reference sequence). This CDR3 is built from 14 residues. The chain's CDR3 is CASVWGRGNQPQHF. DNA of the CDR3: TGTGCCAGTGTTTGGGGGCGCGGCAATCAGCCCCAGCATTTT.

V and J are TRBV19 and TRBJ2-7; 8 nucleotides align to TRBD1. With V trimmed by 6 bases and J by 4 bases, 5 bases remained unmatched. This CDR3 region has 13 residues. Germline CDR1 and CDR2: LNHDA and SQIVND (reference sequence). Here the CDR3 DNA reads TGTGCCAGTAGACGGGACAGGACATACGAGCAGTACTTC. Its protein product is CASRRDRTYEQYF.

This chain connects TRBV29-1 to TRBJ1-5; D is undetermined. Germline-derived CDR1 and CDR2 are SQVTM and ANQGSEA. The CDR3 has 12 amino acids. Trimming shortened V by 4 bases and J by 4 bases, and 8 bases separated the two germline ends. CDR3 DNA: TGCAGCGTTGCTGGAGGGAATCAGCCCCAGCATTTT. This encodes CSVAGGNQPQHF.

The chain links TRBV6-1 to TRBJ2-1; D not certain. The germline V and J ends were trimmed by 1 base and 0 bases, with 7 bases remaining between them. Germline V gives CDR1 MNHNS, CDR2 SASEGT. The CDR3 covers 15 residues. CDR3 nucleotide sequence: TGTGCCAGCAGTGAAGGGTATAGCTCCTACAATGAGCAGTTCTTC. Its protein is CASSEGYSSYNEQFF.

In its sample, this clone was seen a few times. V is TRBV18 and J is TRBJ1-4; 7 bases are shared with TRBD1. In germline, CDR1 is KGHSH, CDR2 LQKENI. J was trimmed by 5 bases and V by 0 bases; bases with no gene match: 9. This CDR3 has 17 amino acids. The CDR3 sequence: CASSPPVKTGWNEKLFF. The CDR3 coding sequence is TGTGCCAGCTCACCACCGGTCAAGACAGGGTGGAATGAAAAACTGTTTTTT.

The V and J genes are TRBV6-1 and TRBJ2-7; a possible D gene is TRBD2 (6 bases). The V and J ends lost 3 bases and 1 base respectively, with 10 bases between them. Germline CDR1 MNHNS, CDR2 SASEGT. This CDR3 is built from 14 residues. CDR3 in DNA: TGTGCCAGCAGTGATGGAGGGGTTTCCTACGAGCAGTACTTC. It yields the protein CASSDGGVSYEQYF.

V is TRBV7-2 and J is TRBJ1-2; D ambiguous. This CDR3 region has 12 residues. Deletions cut 5 bases from V and 8 bases from J, with 12 bases between. CDR1 and CDR2 (germline): SGHTA, FQGNSA. The CDR3 region has the DNA TGTGCCAGCAGCCCCATCGGGGAAGGCTACACCTTC. The encoded protein is CASSPIGEGYTF.

The rearrangement joins TRBV7-9 to TRBJ2-1; 7 bases fit TRBD2. The junction had 7 bases not matched to a gene; V was cut back by 7 bases and J by 4 bases. The CDR3 length is 14 residues. Germline CDR1 is SEHNR and CDR2 is FQNEAQ (reference sequence). CDR3 coding DNA: TGTGCCAGCACGACGGCTAGCGGTTACAATGAGCAGTTCTTC. This gives the protein CASTTASGYNEQFF.

This clone was detected only a few times. The rearrangement links TRBV12-5 to TRBJ1-5, with D perhaps TRBD1 (5 bases). This CDR3 comprises 13 residues. V lost 6 bases to trimming and J lost 11 bases, with 17 bases between them. Germline-derived CDR1 and CDR2 are LGHNT and FRNRAP. DNA of the CDR3: TGTGCTAGTGGGGTCCGCGAAGAGACAGCCCAGCATTTT. This gives the protein CASGVREETAQHF.

This rearrangement joins TRBV7-2 to TRBJ1-5, with D perhaps TRBD1 (6 bases). The length of the CDR3 is 13 residues. V lost 1 base to trimming and J lost 6 bases, with 7 bases between them. Germline CDR1 and CDR2: SGHTA and FQGNSA. CDR3 sequence reads: CASSLDRVQPQHF. The DNA of the CDR3 is TGTGCCAGCAGCTTAGACAGGGTTCAGCCCCAGCATTTT.

This chain joins TRBV5-1 and TRBJ1-2, with a tentative D call TRBD1 (5 bases). Trimming pared 4 bases from V and 8 bases from J, leaving 18 bases between. CDR3 length equals 14 residues. Germline V gene data show CDR1 as SGHRS and CDR2 as YFSETQ. The CDR3 protein is CASSRSQGGGGYTF. CDR3 DNA sequence: TGCGCCAGCAGCAGAAGCCAGGGTGGTGGCGGCTACACCTTC.

The rearrangement joins TRBV5-8 to TRBJ2-7; TRBD2 is a possible D gene (5 bases). Germline CDR1 SGHTS, CDR2 YDEGEE. Trimming left V 2 bases short and J 7 bases short, with 19 bases between. There are 15 residues in the CDR3. The CDR3 is CASSLGGGSVWEQYF. The CDR3 DNA follows: TGTGCCAGCAGCTTAGGCGGAGGCTCCGTGTGGGAGCAGTACTTC.

This clone was recorded a few times. CDR3: CASSSRDYEQYF. CDR3 nucleotide sequence: TGTGCCAGCAGCAGCAGGGACTACGAGCAGTACTTC. The chain is built from TRBV11-3 and TRBJ2-5; weak D call: TRBD1 (5 bases). The J call may be in error: the DNA end matches TRBJ2-7 better. Germline CDR1 and CDR2: SGHNT and YENEEA. The CDR3 is 12 amino acids.

This clone was seen a single time. This sequence joins TRBV28 and TRBJ1-2; 7 bases fit TRBD1. The CDR3 is 16 residues long. CDR1 and CDR2 from the germline V gene are MDHEN and SYDVKM. The J segment lost 4 bases and the V segment lost 5 bases, leaving 13 bases of the junction unmatched. The CDR3 loop reads CASSRLPAGQIYGYTF. The CDR3 nucleotides read TGTGCCAGCAGTCGACTCCCGGCGGGACAGATCTATGGCTACACCTTC.

The V call is TRBV9, the J call TRBJ2-3; 14 nucleotides line up with TRBD2. Germline loops: CDR1 SGDLS, CDR2 YYNGEE. Trimming cost V 4 bases and J 0 bases; bases outside gene matches: 7. The CDR3 contains 18 residues. In nucleotides, the CDR3 is TGTGCCAGCAGCCCCGGACTAGCGGGGGGAGCTAGCACAGATACGCAGTATTTT. Translation: CASSPGLAGGASTDTQYF.

V and J are TRBV5-1 and TRBJ2-3, with 15 bases aligning to TRBD2. The CDR3 is made up of 16 amino acids. Losses at the gene ends were 3 bases for V and 2 bases for J; bases not matched to a gene: 1. Germline V CDR1 and CDR2: SGHRS, YFSETQ. CDR3 sequence reads: CASSWTSGGVTDTQYF. In DNA form, the CDR3 reads TGCGCCAGCAGCTGGACTAGCGGGGGGGTCACAGATACGCAGTATTTT.

The chain joins TRBV9 to TRBJ1-6; 9 bases are shared with TRBD1. The CDR3 consists of 14 residues. Trimming at V came to 4 bases and at J to 8 bases, leaving 4 bases not matched to a gene. Germline-derived CDR1 and CDR2 are SGDLS and YYNGEE. The CDR3 DNA sequence: TGTGCCAGCAGCCCACGGGACAGGGATTCACCCCTCCACTTT. It specifies CASSPRDRDSPLHF.

This chain connects TRBV7-9 to TRBJ2-1; D is possibly TRBD1 (6 bases). Germline values: CDR1 SEHNR, CDR2 FQNEAQ (reference sequence). The CDR3 is made up of 15 amino acids. V lost 8 bases, J lost 2 bases, and 16 bases lay in between. For the CDR3, the DNA is TGTGCCAGCCAACTCCGGGACATAACCTACAATGAGCAGTTCTTC. The encoded protein is CASQLRDITYNEQFF. Filled out from reference TRBV7-9 and TRBJ2-1, the complete variable domain reads DTGVSQNPRHKITKRGQNVTFRCDPISEHNRLYWYRQTLGQGPEFLTYFQNEAQLEKSRLLSDRFSAERPKGSFSTLEIQRTEQGDSAMYLCASQLRDITYNEQFFGPGTRLTVL.

The chain employs TRBV6-6 and TRBJ2-7; possibly TRBD2 for D (5 bases). The germline V gene encodes CDR1 MNHNY and CDR2 SVGAGI (reference sequence). This CDR3 is 16 amino acids long. V lost 2 bases, J lost 3 bases, and 17 bases lay in between. The CDR3 is CASSYALARGNYEQYF. For the CDR3, the DNA is TGTGCCAGCAGTTACGCTCTAGCACGGGGAAACTACGAGCAGTACTTC.